Following are 10 T cell receptor beta chains from one sample sequenced in a study of regulatory T cells in long-lasting Graves disease. Investigators prepared the TCR beta libraries by applying iRepertoire HTBI primers and Arm-PCR of CDR3 regions. MiXCR, applied by TCRdb to the multiplex PCR reads, yields one record per CDR3 protein. The sample consists of 400,000 to 450,000 distinct CDR3 sequences, 15% to 20% of them appearing once. This sample's time point: newly diagnosed GD, antithyroid drugs for less than 3 months. RNA from PBMCs was the source of the TCR library. Separately, the same data were catalogued under a study of T cells in Graves' hyperthyroidism and ophthalmopathy.

Sequences were derived from peripheral blood mononuclear cells (PBMCs), sampled at new diagnosis, from a patient treated with antithyroid drugs. These receptors came from a woman aged 25 to 39 with Graves disease.

This clonotype was seen at least ten times. The chain recombines TRBV5-1 with TRBJ2-1; maybe TRBD2 (6 bases). Trimming removed 1 base at V and 7 bases at J, with 15 bases between. The CDR3 contains 15 residues. CDR1 SGHRS and CDR2 YFSETQ come from the germline V gene. The chain's CDR3 is CASSLLESGGNEQFF. The DNA for the CDR3 is TGCGCCAGCAGCTTGCTAGAATCTGGGGGGAATGAGCAGTTCTTC.

A word on this clonotype: A read error may be the cause here, since a much bigger clone is one base away. The V call is TRBV5-1, the J call TRBJ2-7, with D hard to call. Germline-derived CDR1 and CDR2 are SGHRS and YFSETQ. The CDR3 is made up of 14 amino acids. The CDR3 spells CASSRSTESYEQCF. The CDR3 bases are TGCGCCAGCAGCAGGAGCACAGAATCCTACGAGCAGTGCTTC.

The chain has TRBV19 and TRBJ2-1; 12 nucleotides match TRBD2. The CDR3 runs 18 residues. V was pared by 6 bases and J by 2 bases, with 11 bases of the junction left unmatched. Per the germline V gene, CDR1 is LNHDA and CDR2 is SQIVND (reference sequence). In DNA form, the CDR3 reads TGTGCCAGTAGACCGGGACTAGCGGGCGGGGGCCCCTACAATGAGCAGTTCTTC. Encoded protein: CASRPGLAGGGPYNEQFF.

The DNA of the CDR3 is TGTGCCTGGAGTGCCCTTCTACAGGGCGCGAATGAAAAACTGTTTTTT. Encoded protein: CAWSALLQGANEKLFF. The rearrangement uses TRBV30 and TRBJ1-4, with a tentative D call TRBD1 (6 bases). The CDR3 contains 16 residues. The germline CDR1 and CDR2 sequences are GTSNPN and SVGIG (reference sequence). Between the trimmed V and J ends, which lost 1 base and 5 bases, there was a span of 17 bases. Together with reference TRBV30 and TRBJ1-4, the CDR3 gives the full variable domain: SQTIHQWPATLVQPVGSPLSLECTVEGTSNPNLYWYRQAAGRGLQLLFYSVGIGQISSEVPQNLSASRPQDRQFILSSKKLLLSDSGFYLCAWSALLQGANEKLFFGSGTQLSVL.

This clonotype showed up many times. This chain joins TRBV12-3 or TRBV12-4 and TRBJ2-1; a possible D gene is TRBD1 (6 bases). CDR3 length equals 12 residues. V lost 7 bases and J lost 11, with 15 bases in between. The CDR3 bases are TGTGCCAGCAACCCGGGCCGGGACAAGCAGTTCTTC. Protein product: CASNPGRDKQFF.

Only a few counts were recorded for this clonotype. The chain carries TRBV6-9 and TRBJ2-3; 8 bases line up with TRBD1. The DNA end favors TRBJ2-5, so the J call may be wrong. Germline V gene sequence: CDR1 MNHGY, CDR2 SVAAGI. This CDR3 has 16 amino acids. The CDR3 sequence: CASSYRNDRGRPTQYF. In DNA form, the CDR3 reads TGTGCCAGCAGTTACCGAAACGACAGGGGCCGGCCGACCCAGTACTTC.

This clonotype was detected ten times or more. This chain uses TRBV28 with TRBJ1-3; D is uncertain. V lost 2 bases and J lost 0, with 14 bases in between. Germline loops: CDR1 MDHEN, CDR2 SYDVKM. The CDR3 loop spans 17 amino acids. The chain's CDR3 is CASSLKPAAYSGNTIYF. The CDR3 DNA reads TGTGCCAGCAGTTTAAAACCTGCCGCCTACTCTGGAAACACCATATATTTT.

The chain links TRBV7-8 to TRBJ2-5; the match to TRBD2 covers 11 bases. The CDR3 extends over 17 amino acids. The ends lost 5 bases at V and 3 bases at J; junction bases unmatched: 11. Germline V gene lookup returns CDR1 SGHVS and CDR2 FQNEAQ. The DNA of the CDR3 is TGTGCCAGCAGCCAAAATAGCGGGAGGGCCACCAAAGAGACCCAGTACTTC. It yields the protein CASSQNSGRATKETQYF.

There are many counts of this clonotype. V usage is TRBV4-3 and J usage is TRBJ1-2; D is ambiguous. The germline V gene encodes CDR1 LGHNA and CDR2 YSLEER. The V end lost 0 bases, the J end lost 1 base, and 12 bases lay between the germline ends. The CDR3 loop spans 16 amino acids. The CDR3 reads CASSQDDNRLNYGYTF. CDR3 coding DNA: TGCGCCAGCAGCCAAGATGATAATAGGCTTAACTATGGCTACACCTTC.

This clonotype was seen many times. The chain has TRBV12-5 and TRBJ2-1; 11 nucleotides align to TRBD2. CDR3 length equals 17 residues. CDR1 and CDR2 (germline): LGHNT, FRNRAP. V lost 2 bases and J lost 6; bases outside the gene matches: 9. The DNA for the CDR3 is TGTGCTAGTGGTTTGTTCCCGACTAGCGGGACTGTCAATGAGCAGTTCTTC. It yields the protein CASGLFPTSGTVNEQFF.